This T cell receptor (beta chain) was sequenced for a study of blood T cells in healthy people across ages. This CDR3 comprises 9 residues. Germline V gene lookup returns CDR1 LNHDA and CDR2 SQIVND (reference sequence). The V end was cut by 5 bases, the J end by 10 bases, with 3 bases between. The second PCR ran roughly 7 to 12 cycles with a sample-barcoded 5' primer and J-beta primers. Each cDNA molecule carried a tag from a template-switch adaptor that contained 12 random nucleotides. TCRdb re-called the 5' RACE reads with MiXCR, one entry per CDR3 protein. The table lists 760,000 or so distinct CDR3 sequences, 20% to 25% of them singletons. A further study also used this sample, focusing on T cells of mothers and their children. That study adds: Each mother gave over 9.5 million TCR beta CDR3 reads; each child, about 2.8 million.

The source of this sequence is a boy between 5 and 17 years old in good health. The sample consisted of blood. V is TRBV19 and J is TRBJ1-5; D unclear. CDR3 sequence (DNA): TGTGCCAGTAGTTTACCCCAGCATTTT. Amino acid sequence: CASSLPQHF.